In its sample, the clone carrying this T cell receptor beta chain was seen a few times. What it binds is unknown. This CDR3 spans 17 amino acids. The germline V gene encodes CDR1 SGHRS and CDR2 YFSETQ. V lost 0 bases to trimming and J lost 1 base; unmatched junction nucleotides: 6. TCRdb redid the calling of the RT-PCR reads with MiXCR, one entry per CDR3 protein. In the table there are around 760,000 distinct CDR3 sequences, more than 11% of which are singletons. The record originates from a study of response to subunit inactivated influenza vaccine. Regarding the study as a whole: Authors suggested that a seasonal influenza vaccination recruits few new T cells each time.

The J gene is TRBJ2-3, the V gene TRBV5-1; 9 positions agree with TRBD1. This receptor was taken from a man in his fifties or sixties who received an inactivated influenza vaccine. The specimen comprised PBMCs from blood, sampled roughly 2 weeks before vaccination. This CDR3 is CASSLGWRDRGTDTQYF. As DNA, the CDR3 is TGCGCCAGCAGCTTGGGATGGAGGGACAGGGGCACAGATACGCAGTATTTT.